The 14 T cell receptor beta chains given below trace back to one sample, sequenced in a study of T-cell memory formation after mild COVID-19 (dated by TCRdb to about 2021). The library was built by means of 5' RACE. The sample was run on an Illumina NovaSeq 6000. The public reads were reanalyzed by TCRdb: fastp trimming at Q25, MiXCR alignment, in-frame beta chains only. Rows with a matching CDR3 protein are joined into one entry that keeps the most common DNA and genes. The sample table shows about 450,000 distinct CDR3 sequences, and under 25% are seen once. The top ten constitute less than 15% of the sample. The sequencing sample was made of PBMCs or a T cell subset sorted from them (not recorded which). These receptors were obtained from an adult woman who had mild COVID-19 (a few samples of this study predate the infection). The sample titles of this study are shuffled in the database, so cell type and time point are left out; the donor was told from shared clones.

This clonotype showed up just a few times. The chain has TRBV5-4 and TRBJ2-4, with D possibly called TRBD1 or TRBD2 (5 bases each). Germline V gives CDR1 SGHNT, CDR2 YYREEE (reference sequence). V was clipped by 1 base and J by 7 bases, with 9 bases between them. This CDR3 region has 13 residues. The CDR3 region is CASSLRGENIQYF. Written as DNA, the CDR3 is TGTGCCAGCAGCTTGCGAGGGGAGAACATTCAGTACTTC.

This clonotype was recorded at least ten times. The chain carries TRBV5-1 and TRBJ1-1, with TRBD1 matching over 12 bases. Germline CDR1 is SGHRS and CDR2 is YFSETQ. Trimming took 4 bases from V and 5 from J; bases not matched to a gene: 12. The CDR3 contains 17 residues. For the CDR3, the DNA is TGCGCCAGCAGCCTAGGGGACAGGGGGCGGCCTATGACTGAAGCTTTCTTT. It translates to CASSLGDRGRPMTEAFF.

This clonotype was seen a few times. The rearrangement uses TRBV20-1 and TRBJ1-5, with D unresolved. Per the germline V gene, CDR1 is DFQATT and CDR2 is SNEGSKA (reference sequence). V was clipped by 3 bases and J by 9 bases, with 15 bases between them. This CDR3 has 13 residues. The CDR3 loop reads CSASVPSTSPQHF. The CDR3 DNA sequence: TGCAGTGCTAGCGTACCAAGCACGTCGCCCCAGCATTTT.

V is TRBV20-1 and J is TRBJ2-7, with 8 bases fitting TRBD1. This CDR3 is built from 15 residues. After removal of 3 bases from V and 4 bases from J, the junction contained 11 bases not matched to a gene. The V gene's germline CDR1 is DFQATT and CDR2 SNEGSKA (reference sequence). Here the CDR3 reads CSAREGQVRVYEQYF. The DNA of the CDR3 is TGCAGTGCTAGGGAGGGACAGGTCCGTGTTTACGAGCAGTACTTC.

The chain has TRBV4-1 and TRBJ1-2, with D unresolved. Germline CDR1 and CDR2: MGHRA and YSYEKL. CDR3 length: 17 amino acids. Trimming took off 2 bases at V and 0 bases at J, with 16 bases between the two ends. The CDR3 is CASSQSVVTAANYGYTF. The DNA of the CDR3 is TGCGCCAGCAGCCAATCGGTAGTCACAGCAGCTAACTATGGCTACACCTTC.

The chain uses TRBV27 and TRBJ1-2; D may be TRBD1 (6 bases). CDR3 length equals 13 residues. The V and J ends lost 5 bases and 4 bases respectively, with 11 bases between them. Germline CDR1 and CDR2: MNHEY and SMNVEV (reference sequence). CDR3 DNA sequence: TGTGCCAGCAGTCCAGGGGTTGCCTATGGCTACACCTTC. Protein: CASSPGVAYGYTF.

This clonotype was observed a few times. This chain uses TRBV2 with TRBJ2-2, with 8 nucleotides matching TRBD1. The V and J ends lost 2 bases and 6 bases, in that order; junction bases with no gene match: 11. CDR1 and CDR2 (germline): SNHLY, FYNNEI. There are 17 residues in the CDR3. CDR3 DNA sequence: TGTGCCAGCAGTGAACCCCGTCAGGGGGCAGCTGCCGGGGAGCTGTTTTTT. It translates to CASSEPRQGAAAGELFF. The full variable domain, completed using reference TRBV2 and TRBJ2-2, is EPEVTQTPSHQVTQMGQEVILRCVPISNHLYFYWYRQILGQKVEFLVSFYNNEISEKSEIFDDQFSVERPDGSNFTLKIRSTKLEDSAMYFCASSEPRQGAAAGELFFGEGSRLTVL.

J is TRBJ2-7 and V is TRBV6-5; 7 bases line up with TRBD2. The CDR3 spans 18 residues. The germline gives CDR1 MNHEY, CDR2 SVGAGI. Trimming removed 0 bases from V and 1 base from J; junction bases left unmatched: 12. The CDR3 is CASSYSAVGASGSYEQYF. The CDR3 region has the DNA TGTGCCAGCAGTTACTCGGCCGTCGGGGCTAGCGGATCCTACGAGCAGTACTTC.

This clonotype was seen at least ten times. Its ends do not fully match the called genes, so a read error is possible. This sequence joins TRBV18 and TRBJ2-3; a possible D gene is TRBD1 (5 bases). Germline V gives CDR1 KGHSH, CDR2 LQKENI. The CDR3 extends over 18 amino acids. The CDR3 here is CASSPLQGPGLVRDTQYF. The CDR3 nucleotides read TGTGCCAGCTCGCCACTCCAGGGTCCGGGCCTAGTTAGAGATACGCAGTATTTT.

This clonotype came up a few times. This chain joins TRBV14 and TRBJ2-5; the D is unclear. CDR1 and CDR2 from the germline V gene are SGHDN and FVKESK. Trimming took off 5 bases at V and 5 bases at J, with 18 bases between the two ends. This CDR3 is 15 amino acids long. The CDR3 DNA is TGTGCCAGCAGCTCCGATTCCCGCGGACGCGAGACCCAGTACTTC. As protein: CASSSDSRGRETQYF.

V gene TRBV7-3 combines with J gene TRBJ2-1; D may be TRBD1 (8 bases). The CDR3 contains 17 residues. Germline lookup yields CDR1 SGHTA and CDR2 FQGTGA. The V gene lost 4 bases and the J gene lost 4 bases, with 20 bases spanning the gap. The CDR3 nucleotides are TGTGCCAGCAGCTCCCCGGCGGGGGACAGGCGGTACAATGAGCAGTTCTTC. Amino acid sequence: CASSSPAGDRRYNEQFF.

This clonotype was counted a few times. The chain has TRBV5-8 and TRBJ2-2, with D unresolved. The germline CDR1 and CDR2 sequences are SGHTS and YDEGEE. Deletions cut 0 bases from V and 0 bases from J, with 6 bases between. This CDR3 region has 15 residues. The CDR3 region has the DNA TGTGCCAGCAGCTTGGAGAATTCGAACACCGGGGAGCTGTTTTTT. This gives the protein CASSLENSNTGELFF.

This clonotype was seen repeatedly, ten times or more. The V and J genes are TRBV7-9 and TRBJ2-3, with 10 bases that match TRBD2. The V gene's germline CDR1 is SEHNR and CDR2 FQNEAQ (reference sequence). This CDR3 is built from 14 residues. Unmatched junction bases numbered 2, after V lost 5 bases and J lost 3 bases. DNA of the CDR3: TGTGCCAGCAGCCTTAGCGGGAGGACAGATACGCAGTATTTT. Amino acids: CASSLSGRTDTQYF.

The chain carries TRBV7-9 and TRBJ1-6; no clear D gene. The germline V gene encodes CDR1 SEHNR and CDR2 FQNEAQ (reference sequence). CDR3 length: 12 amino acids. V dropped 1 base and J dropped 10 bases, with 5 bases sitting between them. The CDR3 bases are TGTGCCAGCAGCTTAGACCTGTCACCCCTCCACTTT. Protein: CASSLDLSPLHF.